These 20 T cell receptor beta chains were all obtained from the same sample, sequenced in a study of blood T cell repertoires in COVID-19. Here immunoSEQ multiplex PCR was the method, and the copy in TCRdb shows in-frame clones only, minus some. The table has some 250,000 clones, approximately 91% seen once. The sequenced sample consisted of PBMCs or T cells enriched from blood (not recorded which). These receptor sequences come from a woman between 40 and 55 years old with acute COVID-19.

The V and J genes are TRBV7-9 and TRBJ2-7; 7 bases align to TRBD1. Unmatched junction bases numbered 11, after V lost 7 bases and J lost 8 bases. The V gene's germline CDR1 is SEHNR and CDR2 FQNEAQ (reference sequence). The CDR3 consists of 13 residues. The CDR3 loop is CASIENRGNKQYF. As DNA, the CDR3 is TGTGCCAGCATCGAGAACAGGGGAAATAAGCAGTACTTC.

This clone was seen only once. This chain uses TRBV7-3 with TRBJ1-1, with 10 positions matching TRBD1. CDR3 length equals 15 residues. Germline loops: CDR1 SGHTA, CDR2 FQGTGA. V lost 4 bases and J lost 5; bases outside the gene matches: 7. CDR3 DNA sequence: TGTGCCAGCAGCTCCCCAGACAGGGGGCAAACTGAAGCTTTCTTT. Translation: CASSSPDRGQTEAFF.

This clone came up a few times. This sequence joins TRBV19 and TRBJ1-1, with D perhaps TRBD1 (6 bases). The V end was cut by 5 bases, the J end by 2 bases, with 9 bases between. The CDR3 has 13 amino acids. Germline CDR1 LNHDA, CDR2 SQIVND (reference sequence). The CDR3 spells CASSATGNTEAFF. The CDR3 nucleotides are TGTGCCAGTAGTGCGACAGGAAACACTGAAGCTTTCTTT.

The chain links TRBV7-2 to TRBJ2-1, with D perhaps TRBD1 (6 bases). CDR1 is SGHTA and CDR2 is FQGNSA in the germline V gene. The CDR3 runs to 13 residues. V was cut by 5 bases and J by 3 bases, with 8 bases left in between. CDR3 sequence: CASSQGGYNEQFF. DNA of the CDR3: TGTGCCAGCAGCCAAGGGGGCTACAATGAGCAGTTCTTC.

The chain is built from TRBV30 and TRBJ2-3; 9 bases line up with TRBD1. This CDR3 region has 15 residues. The V gene's germline CDR1 is GTSNPN and CDR2 SVGIG (reference sequence). The ends lost 2 bases at V and 4 bases at J; junction bases unmatched: 7. CDR3 DNA: TGTGCCTGGAGTCGGGGACAGGGTAGGGCAGATACGCAGTATTTT. Translating gives CAWSRGQGRADTQYF.

The chain carries TRBV15 and TRBJ2-1, with a possible D match to TRBD1 (6 bases). Germline CDR1 and CDR2: LNHNV and YYDKDF (reference sequence). Between the trimmed V and J ends, which lost 2 bases and 7 bases, there was a span of 18 bases. CDR3 length equals 16 residues. CDR3 residues: CATSRKQGWVMNEQFF. The DNA for the CDR3 is TGTGCCACCAGCAGAAAACAGGGTTGGGTGATGAATGAGCAGTTCTTC.

V and J are TRBV28 and TRBJ1-2; TRBD1 agrees at 10 bases. The V and J ends lost 2 bases and 6 bases, in that order; junction bases with no gene match: 12. The CDR3 contains 17 residues. Germline CDR1 MDHEN, CDR2 SYDVKM. The CDR3 DNA reads as TGTGCCAGCAGTTTAGGCGGGACAGGGGCGAAACGCGATGGCTACACCTTC. It codes for CASSLGGTGAKRDGYTF.

The chain combines TRBV27 with TRBJ1-5; TRBD1 agrees at 8 bases. The CDR3 has 15 residues. V lost 3 bases and J lost 6; bases outside the gene matches: 7. Germline V lookup: CDR1 MNHEY, CDR2 SMNVEV (reference sequence). As DNA, the CDR3 is TGTGCCAGCAGTTTCACAGGGGGGGTAGGTCAGCCCCAGCATTTT. Translating gives CASSFTGGVGQPQHF.

This chain joins TRBV2 and TRBJ2-7; 8 positions agree with TRBD1. V gave up 7 bases and J gave up 6 bases; unmatched junction bases: 8. The V gene's germline CDR1 is SNHLY and CDR2 FYNNEI. The CDR3 is made up of 13 amino acids. CDR3 DNA: TGTGCCAGCACCGGGACAGGAATTGGCGAGCAGTACTTC. Amino acids: CASTGTGIGEQYF.

The V call is TRBV7-8, the J call TRBJ1-2, with a weak D call TRBD1 (6 bases). V was trimmed by 5 bases and J by 0 bases, leaving 10 bases between them. The CDR3 spans 14 residues. Germline V gene sequence: CDR1 SGHVS, CDR2 FQNEAQ. The CDR3 here is CASSLQGSNYGYTF. The CDR3 DNA reads as TGTGCCAGCAGCCTACAGGGATCTAACTATGGCTACACCTTC.

The V call is TRBV3-1 (or the pseudogene TRBV3-2), the J call TRBJ2-1; maybe TRBD2 (6 bases). Trimming took off 4 bases at V and 0 bases at J, with 10 bases between the two ends. CDR1 is LGHDT and CDR2 is YNNKEL in the germline V gene (reference sequence). The CDR3 loop spans 15 amino acids. CDR3 sequence reads: CASSPDGSSYNEQFF. In DNA, the CDR3 is TGTGCCAGCAGCCCGGACGGGAGCTCCTACAATGAGCAGTTCTTC.

The rearrangement joins TRBV19 to TRBJ1-3; 8 bases agree with TRBD1. In germline, CDR1 is LNHDA, CDR2 SQIVND (reference sequence). J was trimmed by 6 bases and V by 5 bases; bases with no gene match: 9. This CDR3 has 15 residues. CDR3: CASSVDRGKQNTIYF. The DNA of the CDR3 is TGTGCCAGTAGTGTCGACAGGGGAAAACAAAACACCATATATTTT.

This clone was observed a few times. This sequence joins TRBV28 and TRBJ1-1; TRBD1 aligns across 8 bases. V gave up 6 bases and J gave up 8 bases; unmatched junction bases: 8. The CDR3 sequence is 13 residues long. Germline V lookup: CDR1 MDHEN, CDR2 SYDVKM. This CDR3 is CASSTGTGQEAFF. The CDR3 DNA follows: TGTGCCAGCAGCACCGGGACAGGTCAGGAAGCTTTCTTT.

The chain is built from TRBV15 and TRBJ1-5; 7 bases are a match to TRBD1. In germline, CDR1 is LNHNV, CDR2 YYDKDF (reference sequence). The CDR3 is made up of 12 amino acids. V was clipped by 5 bases and J by 13 bases; unmatched bases: 8. This CDR3 is CATSQGVAAQHF. For the CDR3, the DNA is TGTGCCACCAGCCAGGGGGTAGCGGCTCAGCATTTT.

This chain uses TRBV28 with TRBJ2-7, with 7 bases that match TRBD1. CDR1 MDHEN and CDR2 SYDVKM come from the germline V gene. This CDR3 spans 13 amino acids. V shed 9 bases and J 3 bases; nucleotides not matched to a gene: 8. CDR3 nucleotides: TGTGCCAGTCGTGGGGGACAGCACTACGAGCAGTACTTC. Translation: CASRGGQHYEQYF.

The rearrangement uses TRBV7-9 and TRBJ2-5, with a tentative D call TRBD2 (6 bases). With 8 bases removed from V and 5 bases from J, the gap between germline ends came to 21 bases. Germline V gene data show CDR1 as SEHNR and CDR2 as FQNEAQ (reference sequence). There are 15 residues in the CDR3. CDR3 DNA: TGTGCCAGCGACTCTGGGGGGAGAAAGGGGGAGACCCAGTACTTC. Protein product: CASDSGGRKGETQYF.

The chain combines TRBV7-2 with TRBJ1-1; the match to TRBD1 covers 7 bases. V shed 5 bases, J shed 3 bases, and the junction held 6 bases outside the gene matches. There are 14 residues in the CDR3. Germline loops: CDR1 SGHTA, CDR2 FQGNSA. CDR3 bases: TGTGCCAGCAGCGTCCGACAGGGAGACACTGAAGCTTTCTTT. It codes for CASSVRQGDTEAFF.

This clone was picked up one time. The rearrangement uses TRBV9 and TRBJ2-7; 10 bases fit TRBD1. This CDR3 is 17 amino acids long. CDR1 is SGDLS and CDR2 is YYNGEE in the germline V gene. V shed 0 bases and J 6 bases; nucleotides not matched to a gene: 12. In nucleotides, the CDR3 is TGTGCCAGCAGCGTAGCCGACAGGGGGCGTTCCCCTGGCGAGCAGTACTTC. Encoded protein: CASSVADRGRSPGEQYF.

This rearrangement joins TRBV9 to TRBJ2-1; tentatively, D is TRBD1 (6 bases). Germline-derived CDR1 and CDR2 are SGDLS and YYNGEE. V shed 3 bases and J shed 0 bases, with 10 bases lying between them. CDR3 length: 15 amino acids. This CDR3 reads CASSADSYSYNEQFF. In DNA form, the CDR3 reads TGTGCCAGCAGCGCGGACAGCTACTCCTACAATGAGCAGTTCTTC. Full variable domain (remainder filled in from reference TRBV9 and TRBJ2-1): DSGVTQTPKHLITATGQRVTLRCSPRSGDLSVYWYQQSLDQGLQFLIQYYNGEERAKGNILERFSAQQFPDLHSELNLSSLELGDSALYFCASSADSYSYNEQFFGPGTRLTVL.

The V gene is TRBV7-8, the J gene TRBJ2-7, with 11 bases that match TRBD2. The trim removed 1 base at V and 6 bases at J, leaving 5 bases unmatched. The V gene's germline CDR1 is SGHVS and CDR2 FQNEAQ. The CDR3 covers 15 residues. This CDR3 reads CASSLELAGVGEQYF. The CDR3 DNA is TGTGCCAGCAGCTTAGAACTAGCGGGAGTAGGCGAGCAGTACTTC.